The sequence of this T cell receptor (beta chain) was determined in a study of control samples from healthy donors and cancer patients. This CDR3 has 15 amino acids. Trimming took off 5 bases at V and 2 bases at J, with 13 bases between the two ends. In germline, CDR1 is MNHEY, CDR2 SVGAGI. Some clones are missing from TCRdb's copy, which holds only in-frame ones; the method was immunoSEQ multiplex PCR. The sample shows roughly 130,000 clones, roughly 91% of them seen only once. Sequenced input: PBMCs. V gene TRBV6-5 combines with J gene TRBJ1-3; D remains unclear. The receptor comes from a man aged 45-65 years with head and neck cancer. The CDR3 DNA reads TGTGCCAGCAGTCAGTCGCTAGGTCCTGGAAACACCATATATTTT. Translated, it gives CASSQSLGPGNTIYF.